Detailed here is one T cell receptor (beta chain). Its matching antigen is unknown. The source of the sample is a study of cytomegalovirus exposure and HLA in healthy donors. As for the study in general: Among 398 genotyped donors, about 85% fell in the Caucasian-associated ancestry cluster. Study outcomes and limitations: In vitro assays verified that three CMV-associated chains recognized CMV antigens specifically. A later analysis linked a missense DCLRE1C variant to TCR beta V- and J-gene trimming.

The PCR ran on 60 Vbeta and 13 Jbeta primers. Sequenced by immunoSEQ multiplex PCR; TCRdb stores in-frame clones only, minus some. Of 65,000 to 70,000 clones in the sample, over 75% are singletons; the top ten hold over 10%. CDR1 SGHDT and CDR2 YYEEEE come from the germline V gene. Trimming left V 0 bases short and J 8 bases short, with 17 bases between. This CDR3 has 15 amino acids. The V and J genes are TRBV5-6 and TRBJ1-2; tentative D call: TRBD1 (5 bases). The source material was PBMCs. This sequence originates from a woman aged 30 to 39 in good health and CMV-seropositive. DNA for the CDR3: TGTGCCAGCAGCTTGGGCCAGCAGGGCGGACGGGGCTACACCTTC. Its protein is CASSLGQQGGRGYTF.